These 26 T cell receptor beta chains originate from one sample sequenced in a study of blood T cell repertoires in COVID-19. Assay used: immunoSEQ multiplex PCR; TCRdb lists only in-frame clones, some missing. Of roughly 250,000 clones listed, around 86% were seen once; the top ten hold over 10%. Sample: peripheral blood. These receptors came from a woman aged 60-75 years with active or convalescent COVID-19.

The chain is built from TRBV7-3 and TRBJ1-4, with 8 bases matching TRBD1. The CDR3 covers 14 residues. J gave up 6 bases and V 7 bases, and 7 bases lay outside the gene matches. Germline V gene sequence: CDR1 SGHTA, CDR2 FQGTGA. The CDR3 sequence is CASNATGAHEKLFF. The DNA of the CDR3 is TGTGCCAGCAACGCGACAGGGGCTCATGAAAAACTGTTTTTT.

This chain links TRBV7-2 with TRBJ2-7, with D possibly TRBD2 on 6 matching bases. This CDR3 comprises 14 residues. Germline CDR1 SGHTA, CDR2 FQGNSA. V was clipped by 6 bases and J by 2 bases, with 14 bases between them. This chain's CDR3 is CASSSGLWPYEQYF. In nucleotides, the CDR3 is TGTGCCAGCAGTTCGGGACTGTGGCCCTACGAGCAGTACTTC.

This clone was counted only a few times. The chain has TRBV30 and TRBJ2-5; TRBD1 might be the D (6 bases). Germline assignment: CDR1 GTSNPN and CDR2 SVGIG (reference sequence). This CDR3 comprises 15 residues. Trimming shortened V by 3 bases and J by 3 bases, and 17 bases separated the two germline ends. In DNA, the CDR3 is TGTGCCTGGAGCCGAATTTCGACAGGCGAAGAGACCCAGTACTTC. It is translated as CAWSRISTGEETQYF.

The sample holds one count of this clone. This chain joins TRBV15 and TRBJ2-2, with a weak D call TRBD1 (5 bases). Germline lookup yields CDR1 LNHNV and CDR2 YYDKDF (reference sequence). With 1 base removed from V and 5 bases from J, the gap between germline ends came to 14 bases. The CDR3 runs 16 residues. CDR3 nucleotides: TGTGCCACCAGCAGAGGGGGCCTTTTCTGGACCGGGGAGCTGTTTTTT. Encoded protein: CATSRGGLFWTGELFF.

This clone occurred once. The chain couples TRBV5-1 to TRBJ2-2; 7 bases line up with TRBD1. The germline gives CDR1 SGHRS, CDR2 YFSETQ. The CDR3 totals 14 residues. The V gene end was trimmed by 9 bases and the J gene end by 3 bases; junction bases not matched to a gene: 8. The CDR3, as DNA: TGCGCCACGAGAACAGGGGCTGACACCGGGGAGCTGTTTTTT. The encoded protein is CATRTGADTGELFF.

This rearrangement joins TRBV6-5 to TRBJ1-4; D might be TRBD1 (5 bases). V was clipped by 8 bases and J by 8 bases, with 12 bases between them. The CDR3 runs 12 residues. In germline, CDR1 is MNHEY, CDR2 SVGAGI. CDR3 bases: TGTGCCAGCGGGGCGCGTCGGGAAAAACTGTTTTTT. As protein: CASGARREKLFF.

This clone was seen just once. The same CDR3 is also encoded by other DNA sequences in this sample. V and J are TRBV12-3 or TRBV12-4 and TRBJ2-7, with TRBD2 identical over 7 bases. V dropped 3 bases and J dropped 3; count of bases not matched to a gene: 2. This CDR3 comprises 13 residues. In DNA form, the CDR3 reads TGTGCCAGCAGTTTGCCTAGCGGCTACGAGCAGTACTTC. It yields the protein CASSLPSGYEQYF.

The genes are TRBV5-4 and TRBJ2-3; TRBD2 agrees at 12 bases. The CDR3 contains 15 residues. Looked up from germline, CDR1 is SGHNT and CDR2 is YYREEE (reference sequence). With 6 bases clipped from V and 2 bases from J, the junction kept 4 bases outside the gene matches. The CDR3 DNA reads as TGTGCCAGCACGACTAGCGGGGGTATCACAGATACGCAGTATTTT. It codes for CASTTSGGITDTQYF. The full variable domain, rest sourced from reference TRBV5-4 and TRBJ2-3, is ETGVTQSPTHLIKTRGQQVTLRCSSQSGHNTVSWYQQALGQGPQFIFQYYREEENGRGNFPPRFSGLQFPNYSSELNVNALELDDSALYLCASTTSGGITDTQYFGPGTRLTVL.

V usage is TRBV5-6 and J usage is TRBJ1-3, with TRBD1 identical over 8 bases. The J segment lost 4 bases and the V segment lost 1 base, leaving 7 bases of the junction unmatched. This CDR3 contains 16 residues. The germline V gene encodes CDR1 SGHDT and CDR2 YYEEEE. The CDR3 DNA follows: TGTGCCAGCAGCTTGTTTTCAGGGGGCAACGGAAACACCATATATTTT. It translates to CASSLFSGGNGNTIYF.

This chain links TRBV6-5 with TRBJ1-4; D is unclear. Trimming removed 7 bases at V and 5 bases at J, with 11 bases between. The germline gives CDR1 MNHEY, CDR2 SVGAGI. The CDR3 runs 13 residues. The CDR3 here is CASTETLNEKLFF. CDR3 coding DNA: TGTGCCAGCACGGAGACCTTGAATGAAAAACTGTTTTTT.

V is TRBV7-9 and J is TRBJ1-2, with a weak D call TRBD1 (5 bases). Deletions cut 2 bases from V and 2 bases from J, with 6 bases between. There are 13 residues in the CDR3. CDR1 and CDR2 from the germline V gene are SEHNR and FQNEAQ (reference sequence). CDR3 amino acids: CASSLPGNYGYTF. In DNA form, the CDR3 reads TGTGCCAGCAGCTTACCAGGGAACTATGGCTACACCTTC.

V usage is TRBV6-2 or TRBV6-3 and J usage is TRBJ2-3; 13 nucleotides line up with TRBD2. This CDR3 spans 17 amino acids. Trimming removed 2 bases from V and 3 bases from J; junction bases left unmatched: 5. Germline CDR1 and CDR2: MNHEY and SVGEGT. CDR3 residues: CASSYPTSGGATDTQYF. The CDR3 DNA sequence: TGTGCCAGCAGTTACCCCACTAGCGGGGGGGCGACAGATACGCAGTATTTT.

This chain links TRBV12-3 or TRBV12-4 with TRBJ2-3; perhaps TRBD1 as D (6 bases). V was shortened by 6 bases and J by 4 bases, with 11 bases between the two germline ends. The CDR3 covers 13 residues. CDR3 protein: CASSYQGPDTQYF. The CDR3 DNA sequence: TGTGCCAGCAGCTATCAGGGGCCAGATACGCAGTATTTT.

The genes are TRBV11-2 and TRBJ2-2; 7 bases fit TRBD1. The CDR3 extends over 15 amino acids. Germline CDR1 and CDR2: SGHAT and FQNNGV. V lost 5 bases to trimming and J lost 3 bases; unmatched junction nucleotides: 6. DNA of the CDR3: TGTGCCAGCAGCCCACAGGGGATGGACACCGGGGAGCTGTTTTTT. Encoded protein: CASSPQGMDTGELFF.

The V call is TRBV10-2, the J call TRBJ1-5; tentative D call: TRBD1 (5 bases). The germline V gene encodes CDR1 WSHSY and CDR2 SAAADI. CDR3 length: 15 residues. V dropped 2 bases and J dropped 5 bases, with 13 bases sitting between them. CDR3 sequence (DNA): TGCGCCAGCAGTGAGATCAGGGTAGGGGATCAGCCCCAGCATTTT. Amino acid sequence: CASSEIRVGDQPQHF.

The chain links TRBV7-6 to TRBJ2-3; 8 nucleotides line up with TRBD2. CDR1 SGHVS and CDR2 FNYEAQ come from the germline V gene. Unmatched junction bases numbered 6, after V lost 2 bases and J lost 2 bases. The CDR3 is 16 amino acids. The CDR3 DNA follows: TGTGCCAGCAGCTTAAGCGGCGGGGGGAACACAGATACGCAGTATTTT. This translates into CASSLSGGGNTDTQYF. The complete variable domain, with remaining parts taken from reference TRBV7-6 and TRBJ2-3, reads GAGVSQSPRYKVTKRGQDVALRCDPISGHVSLYWYRQALGQGPEFLTYFNYEAQQDKSGLPNDRFSAERPEGSISTLTIQRTEQRDSAMYRCASSLSGGGNTDTQYFGPGTRLTVL.

This sequence joins TRBV3-1 (or the pseudogene TRBV3-2) and TRBJ2-5; D perhaps matches TRBD2 (6 bases). From germline, CDR1 is LGHDT and CDR2 YNNKEL (reference sequence). This CDR3 is built from 14 residues. V lost 0 bases and J lost 5, with 10 bases in between. The CDR3 DNA sequence: TGTGCCAGCAGCCAAGAACTAGCAGGGGAGACCCAGTACTTC. Translation: CASSQELAGETQYF.

This sequence joins TRBV19 and TRBJ2-7, with 11 bases matching TRBD2. J was trimmed by 2 bases and V by 0 bases; bases with no gene match: 9. The V gene's germline CDR1 is LNHDA and CDR2 SQIVND (reference sequence). The CDR3 spans 18 residues. The CDR3 region is CASSIDSRGLAVTYEQYF. In DNA, the CDR3 is TGTGCCAGTAGTATAGACAGCCGGGGACTAGCGGTCACCTACGAGCAGTACTTC.

The rearrangement links TRBV6-5 to TRBJ2-2; 10 nucleotides align to TRBD1. J gave up 5 bases and V 2 bases, and 5 bases lay outside the gene matches. CDR1 and CDR2 (germline): MNHEY, SVGAGI. The CDR3 is 16 residues long. The chain's CDR3 is CASSYGTGVTTGELFF. The CDR3 coding sequence is TGTGCCAGCAGTTACGGGACAGGGGTTACGACCGGGGAGCTGTTTTTT.

The chain combines TRBV6-5 with TRBJ1-1; the D gene is possibly TRBD1 (6 bases). Germline CDR1 reads MNHEY; CDR2 reads SVGAGI. This CDR3 has 13 amino acids. V gave up 6 bases and J gave up 9 bases, with 17 bases separating them. The CDR3 DNA follows: TGTGCCAGCAGCCCCCGCGACAGGATTCAAGCTTTCTTT. This codes for CASSPRDRIQAFF.

This chain joins TRBV6-5 and TRBJ2-2; perhaps TRBD1 as D (6 bases). Germline loops: CDR1 MNHEY, CDR2 SVGAGI. The CDR3 sequence is 15 residues long. Trimming cost V 7 bases and J 5 bases, with 17 bases left between them. CDR3 residues: CASTETGKRTGELFF. In DNA form, the CDR3 reads TGTGCCAGCACCGAAACAGGGAAGCGGACCGGGGAGCTGTTTTTT.

This clone turned up a few times. The gene calls are TRBV2 and TRBJ1-2; 8 positions match TRBD1. Germline V gene data show CDR1 as SNHLY and CDR2 as FYNNEI. J was trimmed by 4 bases and V by 6 bases; bases with no gene match: 7. This CDR3 spans 14 amino acids. CDR3 residues: CASSPGQGRYGYTF. CDR3 bases: TGTGCCAGCAGCCCCGGACAGGGCCGCTATGGCTACACCTTC.

The V gene is TRBV28, the J gene TRBJ2-7; D uncertain. The CDR3 totals 12 residues. In germline, CDR1 is MDHEN, CDR2 SYDVKM. Trimming removed 2 bases at V and 5 bases at J, with 7 bases between. Here the CDR3 DNA reads TGTGCCAGCAGTTTAACAGCCCACGAGCAGTACTTC. This gives the protein CASSLTAHEQYF.

The rearrangement links TRBV28 to TRBJ1-2, with 8 positions matching TRBD1. CDR1 and CDR2 (germline): MDHEN, SYDVKM. This CDR3 contains 14 residues. With 2 bases clipped from V and 4 bases from J, the junction kept 3 bases outside the gene matches. Here the CDR3 reads CASSLGQGIYGYTF. The CDR3 coding sequence is TGTGCCAGCAGTTTAGGACAGGGTATCTATGGCTACACCTTC.

CDR3 in DNA: TGCAGTGCCGCCTTCCGGGAGACCCAGTACTTC. Its translation is CSAAFRETQYF. The chain is built from TRBV20-1 and TRBJ2-5; D unclear. With 6 bases removed from V and 5 bases from J, the gap between germline ends came to 10 bases. The CDR3 runs 11 residues. The germline CDR1 and CDR2 sequences are DFQATT and SNEGSKA (reference sequence).

The chain uses TRBV7-2 and TRBJ2-1, with 8 bases lining up with TRBD2. Per the germline V gene, CDR1 is SGHTA and CDR2 is FQGNSA. This CDR3 spans 14 amino acids. J was trimmed by 0 bases and V by 8 bases; bases with no gene match: 3. The CDR3 DNA reads as TGTGCCAGCGGGCGGGGGGCCTCCTACAATGAGCAGTTCTTC. This translates into CASGRGASYNEQFF.